This T cell receptor beta chain comes out of a study of T cell changes during pregnancy in multiple sclerosis. Remarks on this clone: A read error may produce the germline difference seen at one junction end.

The CDR3 has 14 residues. The germline gives CDR1 SSHAT, CDR2 FNYEAQ (reference sequence). The protocol was immunoSEQ multiplex PCR, while the TCRdb copy is restricted to in-frame clones and leaves out a portion. The sample includes some 71,000 clones, approximately 91% of them seen just once. Sample: peripheral blood, taken in the third trimester of pregnancy. This clonotype was sampled from a female donor with multiple sclerosis, enrolled in a pregnancy study. V usage is TRBV7-7 and J usage is TRBJ2-5; possible D gene TRBD1, 5 bases. CDR3 in DNA: TGTGCTAGCAGCCCGACAGCTTTCGGGGAGACCCAGTACTTC. Translated: CASSPTAFGETQYF. Based on the CDR3 plus reference TRBV7-7 and TRBJ2-5, the full variable domain is GAGVSQSPRYKVTKRGQDVTLRCDPISSHATLYWYQQALGQGPEFLTYFNYEAQPDKSGLPSDRFSAERPEGSISTLTIQRTEQRDSAMYRCASSPTAFGETQYFGPGTRLLVL.